These 23 T cell receptor beta chains were all obtained from the same sample, sequenced in a study of Ad26.COV2.S vaccination and SARS-CoV-2 variants (dated by TCRdb to about 2021). Library creation used the immunoSEQ multiplex PCR assay. TCRdb took this table from immuneACCESS and kept in-frame rearrangements with V and J called. Such tables lack part of the clones; where checked against another copy, unresolved V genes explain under half of the gap, and the rest is unexplained. The sample yields over 450,000 clones; around 89% were counted once. Over 1.5% of the sample rests with the top ten. In light of the paper, this sample's treatment or condition label describes: approximately 18 received Ad26.COV2.S at low or high dose, single or two shots; a few received placebo; per-sample allocation not given. Repertoires of vaccine and placebo recipients were sequenced from samples collected on day 63 after the first injection.

Sequenced material: peripheral blood, taken in a trial of Ad26.COV2.S vaccine versus placebo. These receptors all stem from a person between 18 and 59 years old who received the Ad26.COV2.S COVID-19 vaccine or a placebo.

V usage is TRBV24-1 and J usage is TRBJ2-2; 11 nucleotides match TRBD2. The CDR3 is 20 residues long. Per germline, CDR1 KGHDR and CDR2 SFDVKD. V lost 3 bases, J lost 3 bases, and 14 bases stayed unmatched. CDR3 sequence reads: CATSDPSGASGRIYTGELFF. The CDR3 DNA reads as TGTGCCACCAGTGATCCCTCCGGGGCTAGCGGGAGGATATACACCGGGGAGCTGTTTTTT.

The V and J genes are TRBV13 and TRBJ1-2; 7 nucleotides agree with TRBD1. The CDR3 is 13 residues long. Germline V gives CDR1 PRHDT, CDR2 FYEKMQ (reference sequence). Germline trimming cut 5 bases from V and 7 bases from J; bases unmatched to any gene: 7. CDR3 nucleotide sequence: TGTGCCAGCAGCCTCGACAGGGAATTTGGCTACACCTTC. Protein: CASSLDREFGYTF.

The chain recombines TRBV6-2 or TRBV6-3 with TRBJ1-1; D not resolved. This CDR3 contains 14 residues. From germline, CDR1 is MNHEY and CDR2 SVGEGT. The germline V and J ends were trimmed by 4 bases and 2 bases, with 11 bases remaining between them. For the CDR3, the DNA is TGTGCCAGCAGTTCCGCAGGAAAAAACACTGAAGCTTTCTTT. The encoded protein is CASSSAGKNTEAFF.

The chain is built from TRBV19 and TRBJ1-3, with a tentative D call TRBD1 (5 bases). Germline assignment: CDR1 LNHDA and CDR2 SQIVND (reference sequence). The germline V and J ends were trimmed by 6 bases and 0 bases, with 9 bases remaining between them. This CDR3 comprises 14 residues. In nucleotides, the CDR3 is TGTGCCAGTAGCTCAGGGCACTCTGGAAACACCATATATTTT. It encodes CASSSGHSGNTIYF.

This clone was counted between two and nine times. The gene calls are TRBV4-3 and TRBJ1-1, with 8 bases that match TRBD1. The CDR3 sequence is 14 residues long. Trimming at V came to 4 bases and at J to 1 base, leaving 2 bases not matched to a gene. The germline CDR1 and CDR2 sequences are LGHNA and YSLEER. This chain's CDR3 is CASSLGQGNTEAFF. The CDR3 DNA follows: TGCGCCAGCAGCCTCGGACAGGGGAACACTGAAGCTTTCTTT.

This chain links TRBV12-5 with TRBJ1-2, with 7 bases identical to TRBD1. The J segment lost 4 bases and the V segment lost 5 bases, leaving 7 bases of the junction unmatched. Germline-derived CDR1 and CDR2 are LGHNT and FRNRAP. CDR3 length: 14 amino acids. In nucleotides, the CDR3 is TGTGCTAGTGGTCCATCCACAGGGGTCTATGGCTACACCTTC. This sequence encodes CASGPSTGVYGYTF.

The chain has TRBV19 and TRBJ1-3, with D possibly being TRBD1 (5 bases). Germline loops: CDR1 LNHDA, CDR2 SQIVND (reference sequence). V gave up 7 bases and J gave up 4 bases, with 14 bases separating them. The CDR3 is 14 residues long. The CDR3: CASTDPGLGNTIYF. The CDR3 DNA sequence: TGTGCCAGTACGGATCCAGGGTTAGGAAACACCATATATTTT.

This clone appeared once. The chain has TRBV5-4 and TRBJ1-2; 7 bases agree with TRBD1. The CDR3 covers 13 residues. The junction had 6 bases not matched to a gene; V was cut back by 6 bases and J by 4 bases. The germline V gene has CDR1 SGHNT and CDR2 YYREEE (reference sequence). CDR3 amino acids: CASKRTGLYGYTF. The CDR3, as DNA: TGTGCCAGCAAACGGACAGGACTCTATGGCTACACCTTC.

The chain links TRBV5-1 to TRBJ2-1; 12 positions agree with TRBD2. Looked up from germline, CDR1 is SGHRS and CDR2 is YFSETQ. The V and J ends lost 1 base and 4 bases, in that order; junction bases with no gene match: 3. The CDR3 covers 16 residues. CDR3 amino acids: CASSLSLAGGYNEQFF. CDR3 sequence (DNA): TGCGCCAGCAGCTTGAGTCTAGCGGGAGGGTACAATGAGCAGTTCTTC.

The rearrangement links TRBV7-3 to TRBJ2-7; the D is unclear. The CDR3 totals 14 residues. CDR1 and CDR2 (germline): SGHTA, FQGTGA. Trimming cost V 2 bases and J 0 bases, with 8 bases left between them. The chain's CDR3 is CASSLAGYSYEQYF. CDR3 DNA sequence: TGTGCCAGCAGCTTAGCCGGCTACTCCTACGAGCAGTACTTC.

The chain uses TRBV7-8 and TRBJ1-3; D unclear. The V end lost 3 bases, the J end lost 1 base, and 13 bases lay between the germline ends. The CDR3 has 16 amino acids. The germline V gene encodes CDR1 SGHVS and CDR2 FQNEAQ. The CDR3 bases are TGTGCCAGCAGCTTTGCCGTCGGGAATTCTGGAAACACCATATATTTT. Protein sequence: CASSFAVGNSGNTIYF.

The chain links TRBV27 to TRBJ2-7, with D perhaps TRBD2 (6 bases). Per the germline V gene, CDR1 is MNHEY and CDR2 is SMNVEV (reference sequence). The CDR3 is made up of 14 amino acids. The V and J ends lost 5 bases and 4 bases respectively, with 15 bases between them. This CDR3 is CASSIRETGYEQYF. The CDR3 DNA sequence: TGTGCCAGCAGTATCCGGGAGACGGGGTACGAGCAGTACTTC.

This clone was seen a handful of times. Written as DNA, the CDR3 is TGCGCCAGCAGCTCCGGGACAGGGGGCAATCAGCCCCAGCATTTT. Its translation: CASSSGTGGNQPQHF. The rearrangement uses TRBV5-1 and TRBJ1-5; 10 bases agree with TRBD1. V lost 3 bases, J lost 2 bases, and 2 bases stayed unmatched. This CDR3 is built from 15 residues. CDR1 and CDR2 from the germline V gene are SGHRS and YFSETQ.

This clone came up once. Other nucleotide sequences from this sample produce the same CDR3. The rearrangement links TRBV7-3 to TRBJ2-7, with D hard to call. Trimming removed 5 bases from V and 2 bases from J, with 10 bases in between. CDR1 is SGHTA and CDR2 is FQGTGA in the germline V gene. This CDR3 spans 13 amino acids. The CDR3 DNA follows: TGTGCCAGCAGCCCCTCAGGAACCTACGAGCAGTACTTC. Residues: CASSPSGTYEQYF.

The rearrangement links TRBV14 to TRBJ2-3, with a possible D match to TRBD1 (6 bases). Germline lookup yields CDR1 SGHDN and CDR2 FVKESK. The V gene lost 3 bases and the J gene lost 4 bases, with 17 bases spanning the gap. The CDR3 is 16 amino acids. CDR3 in amino acids: CASSQHSGVTSDTQYF. CDR3 sequence (DNA): TGTGCCAGCAGCCAGCATTCAGGGGTGACCTCAGATACGCAGTATTTT.

The chain couples TRBV5-1 to TRBJ2-7; TRBD1 matches 10 bases. Per the germline V gene, CDR1 is SGHRS and CDR2 is YFSETQ. This CDR3 has 15 amino acids. With V trimmed by 5 bases and J by 5 bases, 10 bases remained unmatched. CDR3 in amino acids: CASRRQGAVRDEQYF. CDR3 nucleotide sequence: TGCGCCAGCAGGCGACAGGGGGCGGTTCGGGACGAGCAGTACTTC.

The J gene is TRBJ1-1, the V gene TRBV29-1, with no clear D. The CDR3 covers 13 residues. Per germline, CDR1 SQVTM and CDR2 ANQGSEA. V was shortened by 3 bases and J by 2 bases, with 10 bases between the two germline ends. In DNA form, the CDR3 reads TGCAGCGTTGAGTGGGAACCCAACACTGAAGCTTTCTTT. It yields the protein CSVEWEPNTEAFF.

This clone came up a few times. The chain joins TRBV29-1 to TRBJ1-2; D gene ambiguous. The CDR3 runs to 12 residues. CDR1 SQVTM and CDR2 ANQGSEA come from the germline V gene. V shed 3 bases and J shed 6 bases, with 11 bases lying between them. The CDR3 region is CSVDSRTNGYTF. CDR3 nucleotide sequence: TGCAGCGTTGATAGCCGGACGAATGGCTACACCTTC.

CDR3 DNA sequence: TGTGCCAGCACCATGGGCGCATATAGCAATCAGCCCCAGCATTTT. As protein: CASTMGAYSNQPQHF. The rearrangement uses TRBV28 and TRBJ1-5; D is ambiguous. The CDR3 length is 15 residues. Trimming removed 7 bases at V and 0 bases at J, with 13 bases between. Germline V gene sequence: CDR1 MDHEN, CDR2 SYDVKM.

V usage is TRBV5-1 and J usage is TRBJ2-5; TRBD2 matches at 10 bases. J gave up 1 base and V 7 bases, and 7 bases lay outside the gene matches. The germline V gene has CDR1 SGHRS and CDR2 YFSETQ. The CDR3 is 15 amino acids. The CDR3 coding sequence is TGCGCCAGCCGAAGTAGCGGGGGGAGCCAAGAGACCCAGTACTTC. Protein: CASRSSGGSQETQYF.

The chain couples TRBV4-1 to TRBJ2-4, with 8 bases lining up with TRBD2. From germline, CDR1 is MGHRA and CDR2 YSYEKL. Trimming cost V 2 bases and J 15 bases; bases outside gene matches: 15. The CDR3 loop spans 15 amino acids. The CDR3 nucleotides are TGCGCCAGCAGCCAAACGGGACTAGTGGTGGACAACCGGTACTTC. Protein sequence: CASSQTGLVVDNRYF.

CDR3 nucleotides: TGTGCCTGGAGGTACAGGGGAACAGATACGCAGTATTTT. It specifies CAWRYRGTDTQYF. The chain combines TRBV30 with TRBJ2-3; 7 positions agree with TRBD1. This CDR3 contains 13 residues. Unmatched junction bases numbered 3, after V lost 3 bases and J lost 3 bases. Per germline, CDR1 GTSNPN and CDR2 SVGIG (reference sequence).

V gene TRBV5-8 combines with J gene TRBJ1-4, with 10 bases fitting TRBD1. The germline V gene has CDR1 SGHTS and CDR2 YDEGEE. The CDR3 contains 18 residues. With 4 bases clipped from V and 0 bases from J, the junction kept 9 bases outside the gene matches. CDR3 nucleotide sequence: TGTGCCAGCAGCCCGGGACAGGGGTCTTACGCAACTAATGAAAAACTGTTTTTT. Amino acids: CASSPGQGSYATNEKLFF. The full variable domain, its missing parts supplied by reference TRBV5-8 and TRBJ1-4, is EAGVTQSPTHLIKTRGQQATLRCSPISGHTSVYWYQQALGLGLQFLLWYDEGEERNRGNFPPRFSGRQFPNYSSELNVNALELEDSALYLCASSPGQGSYATNEKLFFGSGTQLSVL.